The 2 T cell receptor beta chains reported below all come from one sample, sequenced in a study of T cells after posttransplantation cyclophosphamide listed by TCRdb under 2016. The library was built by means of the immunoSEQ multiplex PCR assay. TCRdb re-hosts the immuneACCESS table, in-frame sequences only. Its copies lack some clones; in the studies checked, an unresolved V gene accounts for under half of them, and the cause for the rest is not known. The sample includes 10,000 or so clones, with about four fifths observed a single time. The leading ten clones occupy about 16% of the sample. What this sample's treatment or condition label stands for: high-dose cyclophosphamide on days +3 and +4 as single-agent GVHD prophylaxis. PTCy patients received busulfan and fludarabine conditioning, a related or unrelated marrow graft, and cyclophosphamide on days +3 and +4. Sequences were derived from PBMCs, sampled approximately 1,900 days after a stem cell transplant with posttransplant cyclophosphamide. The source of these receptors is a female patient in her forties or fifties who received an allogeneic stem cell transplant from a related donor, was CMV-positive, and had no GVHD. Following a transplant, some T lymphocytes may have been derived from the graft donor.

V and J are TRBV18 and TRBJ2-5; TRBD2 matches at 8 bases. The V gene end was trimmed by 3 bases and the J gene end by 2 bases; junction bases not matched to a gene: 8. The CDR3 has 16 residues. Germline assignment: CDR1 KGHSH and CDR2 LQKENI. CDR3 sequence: CASSPLPGGEQETQYF. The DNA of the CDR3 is TGTGCCAGCTCACCCCTCCCGGGGGGGGAGCAAGAGACCCAGTACTTC.

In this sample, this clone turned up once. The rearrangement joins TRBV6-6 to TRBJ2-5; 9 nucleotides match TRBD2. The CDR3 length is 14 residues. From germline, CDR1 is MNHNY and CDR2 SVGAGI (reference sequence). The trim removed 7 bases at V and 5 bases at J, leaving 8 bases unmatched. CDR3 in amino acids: CASNGGGAGETQYF. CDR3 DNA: TGTGCCAGCAATGGCGGGGGGGCCGGGGAGACCCAGTACTTC.